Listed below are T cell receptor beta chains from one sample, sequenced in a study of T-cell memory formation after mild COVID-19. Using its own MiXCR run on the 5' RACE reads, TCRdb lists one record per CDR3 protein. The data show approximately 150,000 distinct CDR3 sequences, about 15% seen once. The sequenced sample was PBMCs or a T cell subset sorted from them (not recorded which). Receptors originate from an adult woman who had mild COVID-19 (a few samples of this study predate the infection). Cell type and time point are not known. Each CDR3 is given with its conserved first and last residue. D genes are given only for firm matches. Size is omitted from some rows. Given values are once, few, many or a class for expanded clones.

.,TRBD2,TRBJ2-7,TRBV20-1,CSARDPKRGHSYEQYF,TGCAGTGCTAGAGATCCGAAGCGGGGGCACTCCTACGAGCAGTACTTC
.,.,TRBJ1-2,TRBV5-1,CASRRGGVLNYGYTF,TGCGCCAGCCGCCGAGGTGGGGTTCTGAACTATGGCTACACCTTC
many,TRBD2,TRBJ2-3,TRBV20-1,CSASIAGVVSTQYF,TGCAGTGCTAGCATAGCGGGAGTAGTGAGTACGCAGTATTTT
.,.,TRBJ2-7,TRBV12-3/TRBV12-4,CASSRGVGEQYF,TGTGCCAGCAGTAGGGGCGTGGGCGAGCAGTACTTC
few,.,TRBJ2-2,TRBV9,CASRRRGDTGELFF,TGTGCCAGCAGGCGAAGGGGCGACACCGGGGAGCTGTTTTTT
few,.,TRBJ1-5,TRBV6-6,CASSYRVGRVQPQHF,TGTGCCAGCAGTTACCGCGTGGGCAGGGTTCAGCCCCAGCATTTT
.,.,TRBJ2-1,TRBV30,CAWSVSSGPWFF,TGTGCCTGGAGTGTATCGAGCGGTCCGTGGTTCTTC
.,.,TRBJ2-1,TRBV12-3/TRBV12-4,CASSPPPYNEQFF,TGTGCCAGCAGCCCACCCCCTTACAATGAGCAGTTCTTC
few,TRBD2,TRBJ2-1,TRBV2,CARGTSGGNPNSF,TGTGCCAGAGGGACTAGCGGGGGTAACCCCAACTCCTTC
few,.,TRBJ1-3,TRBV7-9,CASSLQGGNTIYF,TGTGCCAGCAGCTTACAGGGTGGAAACACCATATATTTT
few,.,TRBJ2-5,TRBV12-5,CASGAIRDGETQYF,TGTGCTAGTGGGGCTATCAGGGATGGGGAGACCCAGTACTTC
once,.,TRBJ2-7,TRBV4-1,CASSQNSPFFEQYF,TGCGCCAGCAGCCAGAACTCCCCCTTTTTCGAGCAGTACTTC
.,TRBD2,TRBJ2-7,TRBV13,CASSSGLLPYEQYF,TGTGCCAGCAGCTCGGGACTACTCCCCTACGAGCAGTACTTC
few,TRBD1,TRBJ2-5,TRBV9,CASSGQGWETQYF,TGTGCCAGCAGCGGACAGGGGTGGGAGACCCAGTACTTC
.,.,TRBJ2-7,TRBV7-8,CASSLATGPHEQYF,TGTGCCAGCAGCTTAGCAACGGGCCCCCACGAGCAGTACTTC
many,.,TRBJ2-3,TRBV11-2,CASSLVGTAFGF,TGTGCCAGCAGCTTAGTAGGGACCGCTTTCGGTTTT
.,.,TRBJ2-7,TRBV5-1,CASSLYRDSYEQYF,TGCGCCAGCAGCTTGTACAGGGACTCCTACGAGCAGTACTTC
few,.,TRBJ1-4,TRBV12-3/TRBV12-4,CASSLRSEKLFF,TGTGCCAGCAGTCTCAGATCTGAAAAACTGTTTTTT
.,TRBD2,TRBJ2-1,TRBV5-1,CASSTRGGPINEQFF,TGCGCCAGCAGCACCCGGGGGGGCCCCATCAATGAGCAGTTCTTC
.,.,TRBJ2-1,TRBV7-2,CASSTARLEQFF,TGTGCCAGCAGCACTGCTAGGCTTGAGCAGTTCTTC
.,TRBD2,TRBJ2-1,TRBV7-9,CASSSTSGRNNEQFF,TGTGCCAGCAGCTCGACTAGCGGGAGGAACAATGAGCAGTTCTTC
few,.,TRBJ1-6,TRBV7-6,CASSLDSNSPLHF,TGTGCCAGCAGCCTGGACAGTAATTCACCCCTCCACTTT
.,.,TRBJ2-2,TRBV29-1,CSASGGPTNTGELFF,TGCAGCGCCAGTGGGGGACCAACTAACACCGGGGAGCTGTTTTTT
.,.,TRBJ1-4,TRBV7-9,CASSLGQVAHEKLFF,TGTGCCAGCAGCTTAGGGCAGGTTGCTCATGAAAAACTGTTTTTT
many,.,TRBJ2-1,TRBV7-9,CASSVQVLRGDNEQFF,TGTGCCAGCAGCGTACAGGTCCTCAGGGGTGACAATGAGCAGTTCTTC
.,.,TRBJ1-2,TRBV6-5,CASSPGGYYGYTF,TGTGCCAGCAGTCCGGGGGGATACTATGGCTACACCTTC
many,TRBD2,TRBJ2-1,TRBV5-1,CASSLAGTSGGKQFF,TGCGCCAGCAGCTTGGCCGGGACTAGCGGGGGCAAGCAGTTCTTC
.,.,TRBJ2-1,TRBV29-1,CSVRTGSYNEQFF,TGCAGCGTTCGCACAGGGTCCTACAATGAGCAGTTCTTC
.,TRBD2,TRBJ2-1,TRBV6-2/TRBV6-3,CASSYSTSGSFVGSNEQFF,TGTGCCAGCAGTTACTCTACTAGCGGGAGTTTTGTTGGTAGCAATGAGCAGTTCTTC
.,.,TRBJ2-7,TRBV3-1,CASSQGEGFRLEQYF,TGTGCCAGCAGCCAAGGTGAAGGGTTTAGGTTGGAGCAGTACTTC
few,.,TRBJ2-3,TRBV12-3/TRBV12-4,CASSLLRRTSTDTQYF,TGTGCCAGCAGTTTACTACGTCGCACTAGCACAGATACGCAGTATTTT
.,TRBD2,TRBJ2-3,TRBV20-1,CSARQGAGYTDTQYF,TGCAGTGCTAGACAAGGAGCGGGGTACACAGATACGCAGTATTTT
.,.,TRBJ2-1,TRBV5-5,CASSLDPGYNEQFF,TGTGCCAGCAGCTTGGACCCGGGCTACAATGAGCAGTTCTTC
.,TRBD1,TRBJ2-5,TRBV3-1,CASSPRGQPQETQYF,TGTGCCAGCAGCCCCCGGGGACAGCCCCAAGAGACCCAGTACTTC
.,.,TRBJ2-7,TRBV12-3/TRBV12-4,CASSSGTLNEQYF,TGTGCCAGCAGTTCCGGGACCCTAAACGAGCAGTACTTC
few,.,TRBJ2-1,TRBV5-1,CASSPIRHASSYNEQFF,TGCGCCAGCAGCCCGATTAGGCACGCAAGCTCCTACAATGAGCAGTTCTTC
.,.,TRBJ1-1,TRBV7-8,CASSFLLRGDTEAFF,TGTGCCAGCAGCTTTCTCCTAAGGGGAGACACTGAAGCTTTCTTT
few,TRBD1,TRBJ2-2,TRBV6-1,CASGWTGASGELFF,TGTGCCAGCGGGTGGACAGGGGCAAGTGGGGAGCTGTTTTTT
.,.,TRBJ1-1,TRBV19,CASSFGRGRAEAFF,TGTGCCAGTAGTTTTGGCAGGGGAAGGGCTGAAGCTTTCTTT
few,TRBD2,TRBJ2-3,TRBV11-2,CASSHSLLAGRTDTQYF,TGTGCCAGCAGCCATAGCCTCCTAGCGGGGCGCACAGATACGCAGTATTTT
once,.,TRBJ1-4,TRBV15,CATSRLLRGGRVNEKLFF,TGTGCCACCAGCAGGCTCCTAAGGGGGGGGCGAGTTAATGAAAAACTGTTTTTT
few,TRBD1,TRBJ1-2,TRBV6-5,CASSSPFGQGANGYTF,TGTGCCAGCAGTTCCCCCTTCGGACAGGGGGCGAATGGCTACACCTTC
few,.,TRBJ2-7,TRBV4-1,CASSQGNHLRDEQYF,TGCGCCAGCAGCCAAGGTAACCACCTACGGGACGAGCAGTACTTC
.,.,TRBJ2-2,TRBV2,CASWGRPYTGELFF,TGTGCCAGCTGGGGGAGGCCTTACACCGGGGAGCTGTTTTTT
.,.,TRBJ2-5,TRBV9,CASSVWGGREGETQYF,TGTGCCAGCAGCGTATGGGGGGGCCGCGAAGGAGAGACCCAGTACTTC
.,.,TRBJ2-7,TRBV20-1,CSARDREVGSYEQYF,TGCAGTGCTAGAGATAGGGAGGTGGGCTCCTACGAGCAGTACTTC
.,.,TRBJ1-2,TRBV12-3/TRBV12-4,CASRGGGDSYGYTF,TGTGCCAGCAGGGGGGGAGGGGATAGCTATGGCTACACCTTC
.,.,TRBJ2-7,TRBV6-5,CASRTSPPAYYEQYF,TGTGCCAGCAGGACTTCACCGCCTGCGTACTACGAGCAGTACTTC